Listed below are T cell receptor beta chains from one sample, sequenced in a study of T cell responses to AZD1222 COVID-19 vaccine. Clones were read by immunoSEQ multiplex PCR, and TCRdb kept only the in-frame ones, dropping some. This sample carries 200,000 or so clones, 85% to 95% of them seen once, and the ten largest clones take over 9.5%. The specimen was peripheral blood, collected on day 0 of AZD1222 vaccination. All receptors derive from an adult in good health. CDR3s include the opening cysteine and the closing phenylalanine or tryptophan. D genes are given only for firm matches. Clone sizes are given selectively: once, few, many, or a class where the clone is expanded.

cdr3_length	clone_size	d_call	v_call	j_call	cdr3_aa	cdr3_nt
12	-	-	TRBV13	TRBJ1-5	CASSLGGQPQHF	TGTGCCAGCAGCTTAGGGGGTCAGCCCCAGCATTTT
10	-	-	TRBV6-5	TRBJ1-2	CASSWTDYTF	TGTGCCAGCAGTTGGACAGACTACACCTTC
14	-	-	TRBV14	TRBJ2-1	CASSQDRGRGEQFF	TGTGCCAGCAGCCAAGATAGAGGAAGGGGTGAGCAGTTCTTC
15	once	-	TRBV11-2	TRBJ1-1	CASSLDTGANTEAFF	TGTGCCAGCAGCTTAGATACCGGGGCGAACACTGAAGCTTTCTTT
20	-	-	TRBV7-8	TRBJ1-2	CASSTPRARSFGFYNYGYTF	TGTGCCAGCAGCACCCCCCGAGCGCGGAGTTTCGGGTTTTACAACTATGGCTACACCTTC
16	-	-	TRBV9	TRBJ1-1	CASSVVGGGSHTEAFF	TGTGCCAGCAGCGTAGTCGGAGGGGGAAGTCATACTGAAGCTTTCTTT
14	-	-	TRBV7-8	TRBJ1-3	CASSSQGGGNTIYF	TGTGCCAGCAGCTCACAGGGCGGTGGAAACACCATATATTTT
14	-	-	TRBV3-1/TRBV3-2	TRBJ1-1	CASSPGESNTEAFF	TGTGCCAGCAGCCCCGGGGAGTCGAACACTGAAGCTTTCTTT
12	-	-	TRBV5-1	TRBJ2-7	CASSPGIQEQYF	TGCGCCAGCAGCCCAGGGATACAGGAGCAGTACTTC
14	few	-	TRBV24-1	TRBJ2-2	CATSGNRDTGELFF	TGTGCCACCAGTGGCAACAGGGACACCGGGGAGCTGTTTTTT
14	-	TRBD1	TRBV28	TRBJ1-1	CASSLGGQGAEAFF	TGTGCCAGCAGTTTAGGGGGACAGGGGGCAGAAGCTTTCTTT
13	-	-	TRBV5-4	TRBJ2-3	CASSLEATGTQYF	TGTGCCAGCAGCTTGGAGGCAACAGGGACGCAGTATTTT
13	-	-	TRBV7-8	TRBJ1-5	CASSDSVAGRQHF	TGTGCCAGCAGCGACTCTGTGGCAGGCCGCCAGCATTTT
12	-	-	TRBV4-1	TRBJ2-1	CASGHSYNEQFF	TGCGCCAGCGGGCACAGCTACAATGAGCAGTTCTTC
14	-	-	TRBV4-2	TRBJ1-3	CASSQDRVGNTIYF	TGTGCCAGCAGCCAAGACAGGGTTGGAAACACCATATATTTT
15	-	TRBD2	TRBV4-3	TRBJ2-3	CASSNSGGYTDTQYF	TGCGCCAGCAGCAATAGCGGGGGTTACACAGATACGCAGTATTTT
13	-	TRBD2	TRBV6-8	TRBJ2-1	CASSYIAGGEQFF	TGTGCCAGCAGTTACATAGCGGGGGGTGAGCAGTTCTTC
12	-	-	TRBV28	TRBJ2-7	CFNVAVSYEQYF	TGTTTCAACGTGGCGGTCTCCTACGAGCAGTACTTC
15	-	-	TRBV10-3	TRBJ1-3	CAISAGGGSGNTIYF	TGTGCCATCAGTGCCGGGGGGGGCTCTGGAAACACCATATATTTT
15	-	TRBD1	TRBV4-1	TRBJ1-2	CASSFEGTGGNGYTF	TGCGCCAGCAGCTTTGAAGGGACAGGTGGTAATGGCTACACCTTC
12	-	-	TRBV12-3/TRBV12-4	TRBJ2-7	CASSGVAYEQYF	TGTGCCAGTTCTGGGGTAGCATACGAGCAGTACTTC
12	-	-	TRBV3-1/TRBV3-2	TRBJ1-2	CASSLLDYGYTF	TGTGCCAGCAGTCTTCTTGACTATGGCTACACCTTC
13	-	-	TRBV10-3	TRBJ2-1	CAIKGDTYNEQFF	TGTGCCATCAAGGGGGATACCTACAATGAGCAGTTCTTC
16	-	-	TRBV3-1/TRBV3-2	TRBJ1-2	CASSPPGTGANYGYTF	TGTGCCAGCAGCCCTCCGGGGACGGGAGCTAACTATGGCTACACCTTC
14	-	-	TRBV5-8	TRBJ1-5	CASSFWGGNQPQHF	TGTGCCAGCAGCTTTTGGGGGGGCAATCAGCCCCAGCATTTT
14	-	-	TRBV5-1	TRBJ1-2	CASSLGQLNYGYTF	TGCGCCAGCAGCTTGGGACAGCTTAACTATGGCTACACCTTC
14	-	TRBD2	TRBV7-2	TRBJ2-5	CASSSPGRAETQYF	TGTGCCAGCAGCTCACCGGGGAGGGCTGAGACCCAGTACTTC
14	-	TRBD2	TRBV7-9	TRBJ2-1	CASSLAVAGDEQFF	TGTGCCAGCAGCTTAGCGGTAGCGGGAGACGAGCAGTTCTTC
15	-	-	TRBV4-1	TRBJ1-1	CASSPRQGKFTEAFF	TGCGCCAGCAGCCCTCGGCAGGGGAAGTTCACTGAAGCTTTCTTT
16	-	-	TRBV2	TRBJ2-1	CASSDVGGPSYNEQFF	TGTGCCAGCAGTGACGTGGGGGGGCCCTCCTACAATGAGCAGTTCTTC
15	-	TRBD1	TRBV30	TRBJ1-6	CAWSRTGLKGAPLHF	TGTGCCTGGAGCCGGACAGGGCTGAAGGGAGCACCCCTCCACTTT
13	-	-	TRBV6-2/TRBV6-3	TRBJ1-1	CASIPMGNTEAFF	TGTGCCAGCATCCCTATGGGGAACACTGAAGCTTTCTTT
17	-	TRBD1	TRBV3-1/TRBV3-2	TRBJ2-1	CASSLLWVRQGDNEQFF	TGTGCCAGCAGCCTCCTTTGGGTCCGACAGGGTGACAATGAGCAGTTCTTC
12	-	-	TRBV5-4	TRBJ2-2	CASSLSAGELFF	TGTGCCAGCAGCTTGTCAGCTGGGGAGCTGTTTTTT
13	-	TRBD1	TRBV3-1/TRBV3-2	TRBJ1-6	CASRTGGGSPLHF	TGTGCCAGCAGGACAGGGGGTGGCTCACCCCTCCACTTT
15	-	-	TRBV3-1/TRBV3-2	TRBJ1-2	CASSQEPQGVYGYTF	TGTGCCAGCAGCCAAGAACCCCAGGGAGTTTATGGCTACACCTTC
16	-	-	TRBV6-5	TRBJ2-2	CASSYAETANTGELFF	TGTGCCAGCAGTTACGCCGAAACGGCGAACACCGGGGAGCTGTTTTTT
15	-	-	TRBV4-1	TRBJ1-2	CASSQTGPANYGYTF	TGCGCCAGCAGCCAGACAGGCCCAGCTAACTATGGCTACACCTTC
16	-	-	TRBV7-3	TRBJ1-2	CASSPGVREGSYGYTF	TGTGCCAGCAGCCCCGGCGTCAGGGAAGGTAGCTATGGCTACACCTTC
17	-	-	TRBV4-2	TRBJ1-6	CASSQDPRGRGDSPLHF	TGTGCCAGCAGCCAGGACCCCAGAGGGAGGGGAGATTCACCCCTCCACTTT
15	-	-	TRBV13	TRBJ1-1	CASSFLAGRVAEAFF	TGTGCCAGCAGCTTCTTGGCGGGGAGGGTGGCTGAAGCTTTCTTT